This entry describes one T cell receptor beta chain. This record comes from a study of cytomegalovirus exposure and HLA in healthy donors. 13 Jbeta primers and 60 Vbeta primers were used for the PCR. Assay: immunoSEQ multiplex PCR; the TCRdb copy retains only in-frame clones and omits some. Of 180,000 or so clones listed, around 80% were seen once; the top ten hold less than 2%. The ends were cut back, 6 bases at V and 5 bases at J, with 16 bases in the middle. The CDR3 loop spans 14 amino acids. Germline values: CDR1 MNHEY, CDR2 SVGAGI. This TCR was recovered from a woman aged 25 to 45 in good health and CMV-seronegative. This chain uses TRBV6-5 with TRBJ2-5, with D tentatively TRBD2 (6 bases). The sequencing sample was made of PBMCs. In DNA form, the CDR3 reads TGTGCCAGCAGGGACCCCGGGGGAGTGGAGACCCAGTACTTC. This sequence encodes CASRDPGGVETQYF.